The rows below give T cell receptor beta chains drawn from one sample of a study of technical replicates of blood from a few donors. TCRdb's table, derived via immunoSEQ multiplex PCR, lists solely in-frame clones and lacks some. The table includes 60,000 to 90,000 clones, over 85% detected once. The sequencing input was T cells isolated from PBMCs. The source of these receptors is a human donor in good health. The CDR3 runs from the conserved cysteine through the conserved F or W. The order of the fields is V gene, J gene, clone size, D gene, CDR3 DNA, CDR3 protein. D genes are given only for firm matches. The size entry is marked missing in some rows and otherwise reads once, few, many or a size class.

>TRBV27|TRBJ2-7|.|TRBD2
TGTGCCAGCAGTTTGCGGGAGGGTTATCCCTACGAGCAGTACTTC
CASSLREGYPYEQYF
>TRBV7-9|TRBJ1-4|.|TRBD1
TGTGCCAGCAGCCAGGGGGGCGGAAATGAAAAACTGTTTTTT
CASSQGGGNEKLFF
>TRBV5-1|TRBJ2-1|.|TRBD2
TGCGCCAGCAGCTTGGATGCGGGAGGATACAATGAGCAGTTCTTC
CASSLDAGGYNEQFF
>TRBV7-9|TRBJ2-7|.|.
TGTGCCAGCAGCTTAGCAATGGTCGAGAGCTCCTACGAGCAGTACTTC
CASSLAMVESSYEQYF
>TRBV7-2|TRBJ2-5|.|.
TGTGCCAGCAGCTTCCCCGGCGGAGAAGCGACCCAGTACTTC
CASSFPGGEATQYF
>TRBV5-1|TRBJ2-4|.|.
TGCGCCAGCAGCTTGGAGGCTAGGAGTGACATTCAGTACTTC
CASSLEARSDIQYF
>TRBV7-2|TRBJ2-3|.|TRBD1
TGTGCCAGCAGCGATACAGGGGGCACAGATACGCAGTATTTT
CASSDTGGTDTQYF
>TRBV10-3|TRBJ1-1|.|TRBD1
TGTGCCATCAGTGAGCGTACCTCCGGGACAGCGAACACTGAAGCTTTCTTT
CAISERTSGTANTEAFF
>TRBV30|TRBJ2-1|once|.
TGTGCCTGGAGTAGGCTCGGAGTCGGATCTGAGCAGTTCTTC
CAWSRLGVGSEQFF
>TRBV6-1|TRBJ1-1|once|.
TGTGCCAGCATAATCTACACTGAAGCTTTCTTT
CASIIYTEAFF
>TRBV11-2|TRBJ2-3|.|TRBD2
TGTGCCAGCGGGGCGGGAGACACAGATACGCAGTATTTT
CASGAGDTDTQYF
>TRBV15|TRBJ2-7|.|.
TGTGCCACCGCGACCGGGGCCTACGAGCAGTACTTC
CATATGAYEQYF
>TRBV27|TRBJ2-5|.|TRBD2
TGTGCCAGCAGTTTGGGGAGCGGGAGGGAAGAGACCCAGTACTTC
CASSLGSGREETQYF
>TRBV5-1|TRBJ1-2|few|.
TGCGCCAGCAGCTTGAGGGGGAATGGCTACACCTTC
CASSLRGNGYTF
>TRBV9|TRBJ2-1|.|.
TGTGCCAGCACAGGCCCAGGGGAACGGGAGCAGTTCTTC
CASTGPGEREQFF
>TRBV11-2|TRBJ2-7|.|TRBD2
TGTGCCAGCAGCTTCCAGGTAGCGGGAGTGAACGAGCAGTACTTC
CASSFQVAGVNEQYF
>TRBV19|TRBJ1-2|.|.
TGTGCCAGTAATTTTGTGCGAAATTATGGCTACACCTTC
CASNFVRNYGYTF
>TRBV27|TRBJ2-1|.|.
TGTGCCAGCAGTTTGGGAGGAGCCTACAATGAGCAGTTCTTC
CASSLGGAYNEQFF
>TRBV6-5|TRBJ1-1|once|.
TGTGCCAGCACTAGGTCTCCGAACACTGAAGCTTTCTTT
CASTRSPNTEAFF
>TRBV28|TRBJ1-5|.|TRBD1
TGTGCCAGCAGTTCTGACAGGGCGGGTCAGCCCCAGCATTTT
CASSSDRAGQPQHF
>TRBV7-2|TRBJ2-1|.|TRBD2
TGTGCCAGCAGCCAAACACTAGCGCGGAACTACAATGAGCAGTTCTTC
CASSQTLARNYNEQFF
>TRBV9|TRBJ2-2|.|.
TGTGCCAGCAGCGACAGGACTACCACCGGGGAGCTGTTTTTT
CASSDRTTTGELFF
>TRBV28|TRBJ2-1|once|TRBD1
TGTGCCAGCACCCCCCGCCCCGGACAGGAAGGTGGTGAGCAGTTCTTC
CASTPRPGQEGGEQFF
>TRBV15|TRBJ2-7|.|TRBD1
TGTGCCACCAGCAGAGTCAAATTTTCTGAAGGGACAGTTCTCTACGAGCAGTACTTC
CATSRVKFSEGTVLYEQYF
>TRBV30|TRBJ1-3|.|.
TGTGCCTGGAGTACTGACTCTGGAAACACCATATATTTT
CAWSTDSGNTIYF
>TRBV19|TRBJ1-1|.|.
TGTGCCAGTAGCCCGCGGGGGCTATACACTGAAGCTTTCTTT
CASSPRGLYTEAFF
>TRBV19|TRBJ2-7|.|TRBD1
TGTGCCAGTAGCAGCCAGAGACAGGGTGTAGACGAGCAGTACTTC
CASSSQRQGVDEQYF
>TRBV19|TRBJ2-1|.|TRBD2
TGTGCCAGCCTAAGTAGCGGGGGTTACAATGAGCAGTTCTTC
CASLSSGGYNEQFF
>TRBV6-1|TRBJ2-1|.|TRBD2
TGTGCCAGCAGTGAAACTAGCGGGAGTGTCAGTGAGCAGTTCTTC
CASSETSGSVSEQFF
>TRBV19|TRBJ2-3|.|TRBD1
TGTGCCAGTAGTATGGGTAGGACAGGGAGGTCAGATACGCAGTATTTT
CASSMGRTGRSDTQYF
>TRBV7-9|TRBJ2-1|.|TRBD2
TGTGCCAGCAGCTTCTCACAGGAGCGGGAGGAGCAGTTCTTC
CASSFSQEREEQFF
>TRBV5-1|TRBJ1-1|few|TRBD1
TGCGCCAGCACCGAGGGACAGGGGGTAATCAACACTGAAGCTTTCTTT
CASTEGQGVINTEAFF
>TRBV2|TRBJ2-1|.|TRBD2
TGTGCCAGCAGGCTTAGCGGGATAAACTCCTACAATGAGCAGTTCTTC
CASRLSGINSYNEQFF
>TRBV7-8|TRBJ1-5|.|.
TGTGCCAGCAGCCTGAGAGAGGGTTATGGCAATCAGCCCCAGCATTTT
CASSLREGYGNQPQHF
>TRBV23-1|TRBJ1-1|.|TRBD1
TGCGCCAGCAGTCATCCTGGACAGGGGACCTCGAACACTGAAGCTTTCTTT
CASSHPGQGTSNTEAFF
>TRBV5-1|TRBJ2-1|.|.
TGCGCCAGCAGCCCATCTAGAAATTACAATGAGCAGTTCTTC
CASSPSRNYNEQFF
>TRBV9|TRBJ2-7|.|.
TGTGCCAGCAGCGCAGGCGACGCGGGCGAGCAGTACTTC
CASSAGDAGEQYF
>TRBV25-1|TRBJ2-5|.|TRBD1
TGTGCCAGCAGTGATTGGGGGATGGACAGGAGCCAAGAGACCCAGTACTTC
CASSDWGMDRSQETQYF
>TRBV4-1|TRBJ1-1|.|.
TGCGCCAGCAGCCGGGGGGGGGACTTCAATGAAGCTTTCTTT
CASSRGGDFNEAFF
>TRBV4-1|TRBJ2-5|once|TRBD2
TGCGCCAGCAGCCAAGTTCTAGCGGGAGTCCCAGAGACCCAGTACTTC
CASSQVLAGVPETQYF
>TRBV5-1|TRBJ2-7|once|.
TGCGCCAGCAGCTCCAGGGACAACTCCTACGAGCAGTACTTC
CASSSRDNSYEQYF
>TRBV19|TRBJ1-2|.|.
TGTGCCAGTAGTAGCACGGGCTATGGCTACACCTTC
CASSSTGYGYTF
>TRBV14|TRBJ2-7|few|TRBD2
TGTGCCAGCAGCCTCCTAGCGGGAGGGCCATACGAGCAGTACTTC
CASSLLAGGPYEQYF
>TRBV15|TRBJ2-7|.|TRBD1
TGTGCCACCAGTCCGGGACAGGGAATCTACGAGCAGTACTTC
CATSPGQGIYEQYF
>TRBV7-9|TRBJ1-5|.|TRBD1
TGTGCCAGCAGCGCCGGGACAGGGGCTAATCAGCCCCAGCATTTT
CASSAGTGANQPQHF
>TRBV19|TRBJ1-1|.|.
TGTGCCAGTATAACTGCGGGGCTAGGAATGAACACTGAAGCTTTCTTT
CASITAGLGMNTEAFF
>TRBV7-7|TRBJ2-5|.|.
TGTGCCAGCAGCCCTCCCCAAGAGACCCAGTACTTC
CASSPPQETQYF
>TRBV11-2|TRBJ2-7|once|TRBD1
TGTGCCAGCAGCTTAGAGTCTACAGGGGGCCAGCAGTACTTC
CASSLESTGGQQYF
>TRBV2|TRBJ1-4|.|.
TGTGCCACTTCCGGGACAACTTTTCTTGCAACTAATGAAAAACTGTTTTTT
CATSGTTFLATNEKLFF
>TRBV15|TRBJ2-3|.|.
TGTGCCACCGGTGCCGGGTCTAGCACAGATACGCAGTATTTT
CATGAGSSTDTQYF
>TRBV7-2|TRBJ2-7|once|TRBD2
TGTGCCAGCAGTTCTAGCGGGGGCTCCTACGAGCAGTACTTC
CASSSSGGSYEQYF
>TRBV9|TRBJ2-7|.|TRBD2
TGTGCCAGCAGCCAAAAAGGACTAGCCGGGAGAGGCGAGCAGTACTTC
CASSQKGLAGRGEQYF
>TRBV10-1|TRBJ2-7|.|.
TGCGCCAGCAGTGGTCCAGGGGACTACGAGCAGTACTTC
CASSGPGDYEQYF
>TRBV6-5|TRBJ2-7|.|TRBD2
TGTGCCAGCAGGTCCGGGACTACCTACGAGCAGTACTTC
CASRSGTTYEQYF